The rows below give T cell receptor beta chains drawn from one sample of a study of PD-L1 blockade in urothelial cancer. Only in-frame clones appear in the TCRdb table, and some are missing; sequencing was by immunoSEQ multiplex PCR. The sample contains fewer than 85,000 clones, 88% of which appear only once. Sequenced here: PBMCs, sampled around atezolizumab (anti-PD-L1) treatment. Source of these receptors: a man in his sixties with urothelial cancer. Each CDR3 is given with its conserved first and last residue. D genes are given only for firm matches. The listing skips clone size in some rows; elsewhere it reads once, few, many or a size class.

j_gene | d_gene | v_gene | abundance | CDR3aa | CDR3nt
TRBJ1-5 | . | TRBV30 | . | CAWSAGTNQPQHF | TGTGCCTGGAGTGCAGGGACTAATCAGCCCCAGCATTTT
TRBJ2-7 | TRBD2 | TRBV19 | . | CASSIWRESSYEQYF | TGTGCCAGTAGTATCTGGCGGGAGAGCTCCTACGAGCAGTACTTC
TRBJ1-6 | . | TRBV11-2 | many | CASSSLREVGSPLHF | TGTGCCAGCAGCTCGCTGAGGGAGGTAGGATCACCCCTCCACTTT
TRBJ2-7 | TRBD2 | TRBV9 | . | CASSSGGFGSYEQYF | TGTGCCAGCAGCTCGGGAGGGTTCGGCTCCTACGAGCAGTACTTC
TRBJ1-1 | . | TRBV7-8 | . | CASIGRRGGTEAFF | TGTGCCAGCATCGGCCGACGGGGGGGAACTGAAGCTTTCTTT
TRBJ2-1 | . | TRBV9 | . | CASSVSGGSYNEQFF | TGTGCCAGCAGCGTTTCCGGAGGCTCCTACAATGAGCAGTTCTTC
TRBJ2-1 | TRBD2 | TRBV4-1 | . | CASSQRGGNEQFF | TGCGCCAGCAGCCAGCGGGGAGGGAATGAGCAGTTCTTC
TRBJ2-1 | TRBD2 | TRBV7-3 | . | CASSTGTSYNEQFF | TGTGCCAGCTCCACCGGGACTAGCTACAATGAGCAGTTCTTC
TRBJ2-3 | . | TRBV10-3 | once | CAISGRGSTDTQYF | TGTGCCATCAGTGGCAGGGGTAGCACAGATACGCAGTATTTT
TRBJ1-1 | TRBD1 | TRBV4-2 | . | CASSQETGLNTEAFF | TGTGCCAGCAGCCAAGAGACAGGGTTGAACACTGAAGCTTTCTTT
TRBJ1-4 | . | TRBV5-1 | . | CASSARGANEKLFF | TGCGCCAGCAGCGCCAGGGGAGCTAATGAAAAACTGTTTTTT
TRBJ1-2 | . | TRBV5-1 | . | CASSLGHNYGYTF | TGCGCCAGCAGCTTGGGGCATAACTATGGCTACACCTTC
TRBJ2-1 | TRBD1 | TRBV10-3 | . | CAISQQGASPYNEQFF | TGTGCCATCAGCCAACAGGGGGCTAGCCCCTACAATGAGCAGTTCTTC
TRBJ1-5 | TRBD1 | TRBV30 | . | CAWSGTGSEPQHF | TGTGCCTGGAGTGGGACAGGCTCTGAGCCCCAGCATTTT
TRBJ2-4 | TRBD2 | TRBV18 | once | CASSAQYKTSGSEQAKNIQYF | TGTGCCAGCTCAGCTCAATACAAGACTAGCGGCAGTGAGCAAGCCAAAAACATTCAGTACTTC
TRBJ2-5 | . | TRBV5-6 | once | CASSDTSTSGETQYF | TGTGCCAGCAGCGATACTAGCACCAGTGGGGAGACCCAGTACTTC
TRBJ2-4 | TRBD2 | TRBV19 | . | CASSIGLAGGMTKNIQYF | TGTGCCAGTAGTATTGGGCTAGCGGGGGGGATGACCAAAAACATTCAGTACTTC
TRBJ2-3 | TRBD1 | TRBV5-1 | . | CASSLGTGNTDTQYF | TGCGCCAGCAGCTTAGGGACAGGGAACACAGATACGCAGTATTTT
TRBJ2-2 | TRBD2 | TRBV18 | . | CASSPATSGSSGELFF | TGTGCCAGCTCACCAGCGACTAGCGGGAGTTCCGGGGAGCTGTTTTTT
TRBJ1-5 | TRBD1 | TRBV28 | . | CASRGQGVVLQPQHF | TGTGCCAGCAGGGGACAGGGTGTGGTTCTTCAGCCCCAGCATTTT